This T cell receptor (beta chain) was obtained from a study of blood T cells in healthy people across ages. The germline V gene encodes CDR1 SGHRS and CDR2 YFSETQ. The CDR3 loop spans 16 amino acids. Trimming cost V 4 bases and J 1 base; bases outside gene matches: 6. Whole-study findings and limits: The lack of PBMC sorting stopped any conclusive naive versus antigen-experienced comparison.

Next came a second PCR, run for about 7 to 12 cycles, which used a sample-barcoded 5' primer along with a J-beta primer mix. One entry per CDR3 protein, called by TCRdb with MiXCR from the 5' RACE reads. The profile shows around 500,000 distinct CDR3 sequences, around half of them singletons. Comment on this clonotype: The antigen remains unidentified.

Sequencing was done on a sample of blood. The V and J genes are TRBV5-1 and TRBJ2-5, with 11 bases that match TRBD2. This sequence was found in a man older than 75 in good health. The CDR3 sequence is CASSPRLAGSQETQYF. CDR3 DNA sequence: TGCGCCAGCAGCCCACGACTAGCGGGATCCCAAGAGACCCAGTACTTC.